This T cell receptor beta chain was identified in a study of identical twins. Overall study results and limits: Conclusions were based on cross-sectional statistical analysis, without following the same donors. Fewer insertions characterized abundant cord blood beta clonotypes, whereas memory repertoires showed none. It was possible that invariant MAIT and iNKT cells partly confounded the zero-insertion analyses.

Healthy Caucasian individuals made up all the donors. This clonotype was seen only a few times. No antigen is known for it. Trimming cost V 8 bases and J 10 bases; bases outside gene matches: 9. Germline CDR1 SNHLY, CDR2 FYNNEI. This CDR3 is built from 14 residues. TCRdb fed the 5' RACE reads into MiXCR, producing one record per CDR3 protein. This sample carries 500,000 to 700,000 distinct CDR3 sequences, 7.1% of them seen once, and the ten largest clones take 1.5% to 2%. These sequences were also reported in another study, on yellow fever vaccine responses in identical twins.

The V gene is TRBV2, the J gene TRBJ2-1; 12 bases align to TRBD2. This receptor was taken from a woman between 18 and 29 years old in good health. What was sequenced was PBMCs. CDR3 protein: CASGLAGGWGEQFF. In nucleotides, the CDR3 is TGTGCCAGCGGCCTAGCGGGAGGGTGGGGAGAGCAGTTCTTC.